This T cell receptor beta chain was observed in a study of sequential checkpoint blockade in melanoma. Study in general: DNA from 91 pretreatment tumor samples underwent TCRβ immunosequencing.

Only in-frame clones appear in the TCRdb table, and some are missing; sequencing was by immunoSEQ multiplex PCR. The table includes 6,200 or so clones, around 21% detected once. CDR3 length: 17 residues. Germline V gene lookup returns CDR1 SGHNT and CDR2 YENEEA. The V gene end was trimmed by 5 bases and the J gene end by 8 bases; junction bases not matched to a gene: 19. Regarding this clone: Its antigen is still unknown.

Treatment: randomized to nivolumab then ipilimumab (arm A) or the reverse (arm B). Study-level points and caveats: Patients with week-13 increases in T-cell fraction and clonality benefited about 30 times more often.

The chain combines TRBV11-3 with TRBJ2-7; TRBD1 matches 9 bases. Source: tumor tissue (inferred from file names), taken from a patient given nivolumab and ipilimumab in sequence. The receptor was isolated from a human donor with melanoma. CDR3 sequence (DNA): TGTGCCAGCAGCCAAGCCACGTCCGGAGGACAGGGGTCTAAGCAGTACTTC. It is translated as CASSQATSGGQGSKQYF.